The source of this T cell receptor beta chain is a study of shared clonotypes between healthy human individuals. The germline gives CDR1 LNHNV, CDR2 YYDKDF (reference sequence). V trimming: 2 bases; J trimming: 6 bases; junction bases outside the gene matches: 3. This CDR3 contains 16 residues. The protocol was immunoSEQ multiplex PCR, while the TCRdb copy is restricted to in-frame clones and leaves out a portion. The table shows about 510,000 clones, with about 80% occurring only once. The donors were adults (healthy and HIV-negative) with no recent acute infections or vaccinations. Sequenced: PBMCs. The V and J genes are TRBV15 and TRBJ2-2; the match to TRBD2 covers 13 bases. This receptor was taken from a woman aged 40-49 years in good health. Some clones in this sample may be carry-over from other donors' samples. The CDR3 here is CATSRWTSGSPGELFF. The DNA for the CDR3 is TGTGCCACCAGCAGATGGACTAGCGGGAGCCCCGGGGAGCTGTTTTTT.